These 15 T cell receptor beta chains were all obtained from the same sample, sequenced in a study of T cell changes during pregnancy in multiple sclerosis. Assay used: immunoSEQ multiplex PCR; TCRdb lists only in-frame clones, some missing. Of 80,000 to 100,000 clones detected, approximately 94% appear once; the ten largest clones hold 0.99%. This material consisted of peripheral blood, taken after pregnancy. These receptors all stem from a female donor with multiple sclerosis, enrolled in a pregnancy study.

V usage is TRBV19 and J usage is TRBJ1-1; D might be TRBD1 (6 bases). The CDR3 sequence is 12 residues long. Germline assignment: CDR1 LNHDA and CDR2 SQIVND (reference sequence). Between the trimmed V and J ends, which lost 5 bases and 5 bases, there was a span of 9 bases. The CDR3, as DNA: TGTGCCAGTAGTTTCCAGGGGACTGAAGCTTTCTTT. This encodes CASSFQGTEAFF.

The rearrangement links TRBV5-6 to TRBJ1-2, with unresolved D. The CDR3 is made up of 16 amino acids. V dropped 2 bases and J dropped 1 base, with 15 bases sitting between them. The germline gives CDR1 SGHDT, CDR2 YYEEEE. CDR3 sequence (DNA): TGTGCCAGCAGCTTCTTCCCCGACACTTTTAACTATGGCTACACCTTC. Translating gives CASSFFPDTFNYGYTF.

The CDR3 region has the DNA TGTGCCAGCAGCTTAGCGAGGGTAAAAGGGACACTTATCAGCACAGATACGCAGTATTTT. It yields the protein CASSLARVKGTLISTDTQYF. The chain recombines TRBV7-2 with TRBJ2-3, with a possible D match to TRBD1 (6 bases). V dropped 0 bases and J dropped 0 bases, with 22 bases sitting between them. The V gene's germline CDR1 is SGHTA and CDR2 FQGNSA. This CDR3 region has 20 residues.

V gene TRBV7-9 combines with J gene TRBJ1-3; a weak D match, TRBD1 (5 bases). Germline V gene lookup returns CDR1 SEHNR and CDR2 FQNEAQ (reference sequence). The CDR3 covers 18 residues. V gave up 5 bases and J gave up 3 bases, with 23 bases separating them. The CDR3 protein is CASSTSRAQGSIGNTIYF. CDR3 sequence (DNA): TGTGCCAGCAGCACTAGCCGGGCCCAGGGATCGATTGGAAACACCATATATTTT. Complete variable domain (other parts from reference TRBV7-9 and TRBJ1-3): DTGVSQNPRHKITKRGQNVTFRCDPISEHNRLYWYRQTLGQGPEFLTYFQNEAQLEKSRLLSDRFSAERPKGSFSTLEIQRTEQGDSAMYLCASSTSRAQGSIGNTIYFGEGSWLTVV.

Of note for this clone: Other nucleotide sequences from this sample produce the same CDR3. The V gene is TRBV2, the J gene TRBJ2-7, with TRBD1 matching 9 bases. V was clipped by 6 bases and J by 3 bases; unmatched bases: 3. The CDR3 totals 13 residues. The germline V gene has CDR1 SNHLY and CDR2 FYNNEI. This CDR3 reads CASRRTGDYEQYF. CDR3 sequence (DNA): TGTGCCAGCAGGCGGACAGGGGACTACGAGCAGTACTTC.

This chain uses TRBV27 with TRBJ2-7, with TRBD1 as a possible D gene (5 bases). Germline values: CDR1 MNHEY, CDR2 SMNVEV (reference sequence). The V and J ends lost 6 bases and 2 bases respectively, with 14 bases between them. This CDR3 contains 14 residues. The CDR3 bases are TGTGCCAGCAGGGTTTCCCAGGGCACCTACGAGCAGTACTTC. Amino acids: CASRVSQGTYEQYF.

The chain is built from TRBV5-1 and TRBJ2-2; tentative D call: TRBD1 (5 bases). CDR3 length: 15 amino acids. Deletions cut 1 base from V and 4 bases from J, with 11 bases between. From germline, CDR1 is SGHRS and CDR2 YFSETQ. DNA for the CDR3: TGCGCCAGCAGCTTGACAGGCTCTTTCACCGGGGAGCTGTTTTTT. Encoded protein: CASSLTGSFTGELFF.

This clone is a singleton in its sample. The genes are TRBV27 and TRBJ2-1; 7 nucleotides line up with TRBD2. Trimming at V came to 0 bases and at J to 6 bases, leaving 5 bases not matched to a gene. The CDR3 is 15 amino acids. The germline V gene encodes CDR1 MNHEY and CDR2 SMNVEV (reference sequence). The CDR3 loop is CASSLSLAGVNEQFF. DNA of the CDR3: TGTGCCAGCAGTTTATCATTGGCGGGAGTCAATGAGCAGTTCTTC.

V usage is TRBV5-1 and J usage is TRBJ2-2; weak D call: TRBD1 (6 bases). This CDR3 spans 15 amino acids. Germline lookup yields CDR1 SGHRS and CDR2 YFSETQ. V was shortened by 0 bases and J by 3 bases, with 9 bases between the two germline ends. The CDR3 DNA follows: TGCGCCAGCAGCTTGGTCGCAGGGGACACCGGGGAGCTGTTTTTT. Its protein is CASSLVAGDTGELFF. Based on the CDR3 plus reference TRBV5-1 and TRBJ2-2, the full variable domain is KAGVTQTPRYLIKTRGQQVTLSCSPISGHRSVSWYQQTPGQGLQFLFEYFSETQRNKGNFPGRFSGRQFSNSRSEMNVSTLELGDSALYLCASSLVAGDTGELFFGEGSRLTVL.

CDR3 coding DNA: TGTGCCAGCAGTGAAGGGCAGGGGATTTATCAGCCCCAGCATTTT. Its translation: CASSEGQGIYQPQHF. V usage is TRBV2 and J usage is TRBJ1-5; maybe TRBD1 (6 bases). Germline CDR1 is SNHLY and CDR2 is FYNNEI. Trimming shortened V by 1 base and J by 5 bases, and 12 bases separated the two germline ends. This CDR3 spans 15 amino acids. Using reference TRBV2 and TRBJ1-5 for the parts outside the CDR3, the full variable domain is EPEVTQTPSHQVTQMGQEVILRCVPISNHLYFYWYRQILGQKVEFLVSFYNNEISEKSEIFDDQFSVERPDGSNFTLKIRSTKLEDSAMYFCASSEGQGIYQPQHFGDGTRLSIL.

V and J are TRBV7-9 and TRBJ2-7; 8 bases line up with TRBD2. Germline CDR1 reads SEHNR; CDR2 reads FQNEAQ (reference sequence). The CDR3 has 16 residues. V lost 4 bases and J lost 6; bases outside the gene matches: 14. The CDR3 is CASSWKSPHSGAEQYF. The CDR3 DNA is TGTGCCAGCAGCTGGAAATCCCCTCATAGCGGGGCCGAGCAGTACTTC. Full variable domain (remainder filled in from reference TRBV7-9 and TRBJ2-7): DTGVSQNPRHKITKRGQNVTFRCDPISEHNRLYWYRQTLGQGPEFLTYFQNEAQLEKSRLLSDRFSAERPKGSFSTLEIQRTEQGDSAMYLCASSWKSPHSGAEQYFGPGTRLTVT.

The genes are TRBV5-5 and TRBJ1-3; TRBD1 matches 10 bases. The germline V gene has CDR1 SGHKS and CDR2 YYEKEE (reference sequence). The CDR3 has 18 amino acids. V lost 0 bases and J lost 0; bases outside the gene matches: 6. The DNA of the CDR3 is TGTGCCAGCAGCTTGGTGACAGGGGGCCTTCGCTCTGGAAACACCATATATTTT. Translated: CASSLVTGGLRSGNTIYF.

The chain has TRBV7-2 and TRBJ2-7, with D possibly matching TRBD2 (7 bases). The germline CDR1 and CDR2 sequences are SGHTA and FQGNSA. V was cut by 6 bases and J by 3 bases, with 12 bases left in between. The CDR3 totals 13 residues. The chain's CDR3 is CASSLRGGYEQYF. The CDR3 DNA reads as TGTGCCAGCAGTTTAAGGGGGGGCTACGAGCAGTACTTC.

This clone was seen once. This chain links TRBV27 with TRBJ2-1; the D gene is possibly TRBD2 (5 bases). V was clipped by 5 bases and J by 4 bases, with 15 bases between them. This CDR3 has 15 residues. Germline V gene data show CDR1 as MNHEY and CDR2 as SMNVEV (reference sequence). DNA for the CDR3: TGTGCCAGCAGTCTTGATTTGCGGAGGTACAATGAGCAGTTCTTC. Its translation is CASSLDLRRYNEQFF.

The CDR3 loop is CADIGTSESSHCHEQYF. DNA of the CDR3: TGTGCCGACATTGGGACTAGCGAGAGCAGTCACTGTCACGAGCAGTACTTC. The V and J genes are TRBV11-3 and TRBJ2-7, with TRBD2 matching over 10 bases. The V gene's germline CDR1 is SGHNT and CDR2 YENEEA. The V gene end was trimmed by 11 bases and the J gene end by 5 bases; junction bases not matched to a gene: 21. CDR3 length: 17 amino acids.